This entry describes one T cell receptor beta chain. The source of the sample is a study of T-cell memory formation after mild COVID-19. It was 5'RACE with constant-segment primers that produced the TCR alpha and TCR beta cDNA libraries, which carried sample barcodes and UMIs. Each CDR3 protein is one row after TCRdb ran MiXCR on the 5' RACE reads. This sample carries approximately 260,000 distinct CDR3 sequences, about a sixth of them seen once, and the ten largest clones take 3% to 4.5%. Germline assignment: CDR1 SGHKS and CDR2 YYEKEE (reference sequence). With V trimmed by 2 bases and J by 5 bases, 4 bases remained unmatched. The CDR3 is made up of 15 amino acids.

The sequenced sample was PBMCs or a T cell subset sorted from them (not recorded which). V is TRBV5-5 and J is TRBJ1-5; 10 nucleotides match TRBD1. This sequence originates from a man younger than 35 who had mild COVID-19 (a few samples of this study predate the infection). Cell type and time point are not known. CDR3 protein: CASSFMTGGDQPQHF. The CDR3 region has the DNA TGTGCCAGCAGCTTTATGACAGGGGGCGATCAGCCCCAGCATTTT.